This T cell receptor (beta chain) came from a study of neoadjuvant anti-PD-1 for oral cavity cancer. The V gene's germline CDR1 is SGHNT and CDR2 YYREEE (reference sequence). The CDR3 is 16 amino acids. V was trimmed by 0 bases and J by 9 bases, leaving 19 bases between them. Six replicates per PBMC sample, mostly from roughly 0.45 ug of genomic DNA. Sequenced by immunoSEQ multiplex PCR; TCRdb stores in-frame clones only, minus some. Here the sample spans 14,000 or so clones, approximately 70% being singletons. This clone has more than one count but fewer than ten. The time point was: after neoadjuvant nivolumab, at surgical resection. Patients were newly diagnosed with stage II-IVA oral cavity squamous cell carcinoma without prior systemic or radiation treatment. The patients had HPV-negative, locally advanced oral cavity squamous cell carcinoma. Blood cells were analyzed directly, without culture or expansion.

The receptor's source is a person between 35 and 79 years old with oral cavity squamous cell carcinoma. The chain recombines TRBV5-4 with TRBJ2-4; a weak D match, TRBD1 (5 bases). The source was PBMCs, collected after nivolumab (anti-PD-1) treatment. The CDR3 here is CASSLGPQDRSGIQYF. CDR3 in DNA: TGTGCCAGCAGCTTGGGACCACAGGATAGATCTGGCATTCAGTACTTC. Based on the CDR3 plus reference TRBV5-4 and TRBJ2-4, the full variable domain is ETGVTQSPTHLIKTRGQQVTLRCSSQSGHNTVSWYQQALGQGPQFIFQYYREEENGRGNFPPRFSGLQFPNYSSELNVNALELDDSALYLCASSLGPQDRSGIQYFGAGTRLSVL.